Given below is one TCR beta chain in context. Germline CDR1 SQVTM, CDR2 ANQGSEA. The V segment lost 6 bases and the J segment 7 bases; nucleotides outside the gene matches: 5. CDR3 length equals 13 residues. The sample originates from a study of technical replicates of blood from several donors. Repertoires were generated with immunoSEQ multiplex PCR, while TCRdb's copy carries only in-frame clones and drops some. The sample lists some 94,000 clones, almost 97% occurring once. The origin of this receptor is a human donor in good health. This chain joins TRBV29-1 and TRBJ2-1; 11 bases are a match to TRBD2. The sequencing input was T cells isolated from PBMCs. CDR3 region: CSVRTSGSNEQFF. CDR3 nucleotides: TGCAGCGTCAGGACTAGCGGGTCGAATGAGCAGTTCTTC.